Below, one T cell receptor (beta chain) is given with its context. Before the COVID-19 pandemic, during about 2010-2019, CD4+ T cells were taken from unexposed donors. The data originate from a study of CD4 T cells in relation to SARS-CoV-2 and coronaviruses. Method: immunoSEQ multiplex PCR; TCRdb's copy keeps in-frame clones and lacks some. The sample yields more than 50,000 clones, 80% to 90% seen once. With 3 bases removed from V and 11 bases from J, the gap between germline ends came to 16 bases. Germline loops: CDR1 MRHNA, CDR2 SNTAGT. The CDR3 is 14 residues long. The source material was memory CD4+ T cells from PBMCs. This clonotype originated in a human donor in good health. The chain combines TRBV6-4 with TRBJ1-4; D uncertain. Here the CDR3 DNA reads TGTGCCAGCAGTGAAATGACCGGATCCGGGAAACTGTTTTTT. Its protein product is CASSEMTGSGKLFF.